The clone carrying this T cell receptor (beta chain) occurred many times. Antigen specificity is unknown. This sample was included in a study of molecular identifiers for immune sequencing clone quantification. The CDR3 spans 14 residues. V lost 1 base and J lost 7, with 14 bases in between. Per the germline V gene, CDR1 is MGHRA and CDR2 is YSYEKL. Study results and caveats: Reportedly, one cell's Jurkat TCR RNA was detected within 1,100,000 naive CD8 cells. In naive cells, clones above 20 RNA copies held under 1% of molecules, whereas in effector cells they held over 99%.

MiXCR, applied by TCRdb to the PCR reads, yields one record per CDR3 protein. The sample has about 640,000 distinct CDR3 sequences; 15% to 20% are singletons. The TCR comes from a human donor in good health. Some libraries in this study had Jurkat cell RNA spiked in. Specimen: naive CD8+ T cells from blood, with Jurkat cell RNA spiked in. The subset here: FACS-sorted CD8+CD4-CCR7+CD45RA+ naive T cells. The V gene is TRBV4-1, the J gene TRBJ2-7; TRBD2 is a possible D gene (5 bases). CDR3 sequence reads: CASSQVFGVREQYF. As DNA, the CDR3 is TGCGCCAGCAGCCAAGTTTTCGGGGTAAGGGAGCAGTACTTC.